This entry lists 21 T cell receptor beta chains sequenced from one sample in a study of CD8+CD57+ T cells in acquired aplastic anemia. Patients selected for sequencing had displayed CD8+CD57+ cell expansion by flow cytometry. TCR beta VDJ and CDR3 profiles were obtained from a genomic DNA template. In TCRdb, the reads were re-called with MiXCR into one record per CDR3 protein. Among about 160,000 distinct CDR3 sequences, about 70% were seen once, and the ten largest hold approximately 42%. Sequenced sample: sorted CD4+, CD8+, or CD8+CD57+ T cells (not recorded which) from PBMCs. The receptors derive from a human donor with aplastic anemia.

The genes are TRBV20-1 and TRBJ2-1, with D unclear. The V end was cut by 0 bases, the J end by 5 bases, with 8 bases between. CDR3 size: 13 residues. Germline V gene sequence: CDR1 DFQATT, CDR2 SNEGSKA (reference sequence). The DNA of the CDR3 is TGCAGTGCTAGAGATTTTAACAACAATGAGCAGTTCTTC. Amino acid sequence: CSARDFNNNEQFF.

This clonotype appeared a few times. The chain has TRBV7-6 and TRBJ2-7; D unclear. Trimming pared 0 bases from V and 0 bases from J, leaving 6 bases between. Germline V lookup: CDR1 SGHVS, CDR2 FNYEAQ. The CDR3 is 14 amino acids. The CDR3 nucleotides are TGTGCCAGCAGCTTAGCGAGAAACTCCTACGAGCAGTACTTC. Its protein is CASSLARNSYEQYF.

V is TRBV5-1 and J is TRBJ2-5; TRBD1 might be the D (6 bases). The germline V gene encodes CDR1 SGHRS and CDR2 YFSETQ. V shed 0 bases and J shed 9 bases, with 21 bases lying between them. The CDR3 totals 16 residues. The CDR3 protein is CASSLGGWGPQESQYF. In DNA form, the CDR3 reads TGCGCCAGCAGCTTGGGAGGGTGGGGGCCCCAAGAATCCCAGTACTTC.

This clonotype was seen many times. The CDR3 DNA reads as TGTGCCAGCAGTCCCCTAGGAACTTCCAGGGAAACTAACTATGGCTACACCTTC. It specifies CASSPLGTSRETNYGYTF. This sequence joins TRBV28 and TRBJ1-2; D possibly corresponds to TRBD1 (5 bases). The V end lost 5 bases, the J end lost 0 bases, and 22 bases lay between the germline ends. CDR3 size: 18 residues. From germline, CDR1 is MDHEN and CDR2 SYDVKM.

The chain recombines TRBV20-1 with TRBJ2-7; 11 bases agree with TRBD2. With 5 bases clipped from V and 3 bases from J, the junction kept 6 bases outside the gene matches. CDR3 length equals 14 residues. The germline V gene encodes CDR1 DFQATT and CDR2 SNEGSKA (reference sequence). Here the CDR3 reads CSAPGLAGLYEQYF. The CDR3 coding sequence is TGCAGTGCTCCCGGACTAGCGGGTCTCTACGAGCAGTACTTC.

V usage is TRBV12-3 or TRBV12-4 and J usage is TRBJ2-3; 7 nucleotides match TRBD2. The CDR3 extends over 16 amino acids. V dropped 7 bases and J dropped 1; count of bases not matched to a gene: 11. The CDR3 spells CASIALTSYRTDTQYF. The CDR3 DNA is TGTGCCAGCATCGCCCTGACTAGCTACCGCACAGATACGCAGTATTTT.

The chain has TRBV9 and TRBJ1-3; D may be TRBD1 (5 bases). Trimming shortened V by 0 bases and J by 4 bases, and 17 bases separated the two germline ends. CDR3 length: 17 residues. Germline CDR1 is SGDLS and CDR2 is YYNGEE. The CDR3 sequence is CASSVEGRALSGNTIYF. The CDR3, as DNA: TGTGCCAGCAGCGTAGAGGGCAGGGCCCTCTCCGGAAACACCATATATTTT.

J is TRBJ2-1 and V is TRBV29-1; 7 positions agree with TRBD1. Trimming cost V 7 bases and J 7 bases; bases outside gene matches: 10. The CDR3 spans 13 residues. CDR1 is SQVTM and CDR2 is ANQGSEA in the germline V gene. This chain's CDR3 is CSGDRASSNEQFF. DNA for the CDR3: TGCAGCGGAGACAGGGCTAGTTCGAATGAGCAGTTCTTC.

This rearrangement joins TRBV20-1 to TRBJ2-3; TRBD2 agrees at 10 bases. The CDR3 runs to 15 residues. Trimming removed 6 bases from V and 5 bases from J; junction bases left unmatched: 11. CDR1 is DFQATT, CDR2 SNEGSKA, per germline (reference sequence). The CDR3, as DNA: TGCAGTGCCGACAGCGGGAGGGTCAGTCAAGATACGCAGTATTTT. Its protein product is CSADSGRVSQDTQYF.

The chain joins TRBV6-1 to TRBJ1-5, with 7 bases matching TRBD1. Trimming at V came to 3 bases and at J to 6 bases, leaving 8 bases not matched to a gene. CDR3 size: 15 residues. Germline CDR1 reads MNHNS; CDR2 reads SASEGT. The CDR3 sequence is CASSDEGAGGQPQHF. CDR3 DNA sequence: TGTGCCAGCAGTGATGAGGGGGCAGGGGGTCAGCCCCAGCATTTT.

This clonotype was seen a handful of times. The chain couples TRBV6-5 to TRBJ1-2; tentative D call: TRBD1 (6 bases). The germline V gene has CDR1 MNHEY and CDR2 SVGAGI. The CDR3 covers 16 residues. The V and J ends lost 2 bases and 4 bases respectively, with 17 bases between them. CDR3 nucleotides: TGTGCCAGCAGTTACCGCCACGCCGGACAGTCCTATGGCTACACCTTC. Its translation is CASSYRHAGQSYGYTF.

In its sample, this clonotype was seen a few times. This CDR3 reads CASSVGAGVVEQYF. CDR3 DNA sequence: TGTGCCAGCAGCGTGGGAGCGGGAGTGGTCGAGCAGTATTTT. The chain joins TRBV9 to TRBJ2-3, with 8 bases fitting TRBD2. J lost 11 bases, V lost 2 bases, and 10 bases had no gene match. This CDR3 contains 14 residues. From germline, CDR1 is SGDLS and CDR2 YYNGEE.

This clonotype occurred once. J is TRBJ2-7 and V is TRBV27; 11 bases are shared with TRBD1. Germline-derived CDR1 and CDR2 are MNHEY and SMNVEV (reference sequence). Trimming removed 6 bases from V and 3 bases from J; junction bases left unmatched: 7. CDR3 size: 15 residues. The CDR3 DNA sequence: TGTGCCAGCAGCCTAAGAGGGACAGGGGGCTACGAGCAGTACTTC. It yields the protein CASSLRGTGGYEQYF.

V and J are TRBV29-1 and TRBJ1-1; possibly TRBD1 for D (5 bases). This CDR3 contains 13 residues. Trimming removed 6 bases at V and 0 bases at J, with 11 bases between. CDR1 is SQVTM and CDR2 is ANQGSEA in the germline V gene. The CDR3 loop reads CSVKTALNTEAFF. CDR3 bases: TGCAGCGTCAAGACAGCGTTGAACACTGAAGCTTTCTTT.

The rearrangement links TRBV19 to TRBJ1-6; possibly TRBD1 for D (6 bases). Deletions cut 6 bases from V and 3 bases from J, with 15 bases between. Germline assignment: CDR1 LNHDA and CDR2 SQIVND (reference sequence). This CDR3 contains 16 residues. The CDR3 reads CASRITGNGYNSPLHF. CDR3 in DNA: TGTGCCAGTAGAATCACAGGGAACGGCTATAATTCACCCCTCCACTTT.

The chain joins TRBV19 to TRBJ2-5; 7 bases agree with TRBD1. The J call is in doubt because the DNA end fits TRBJ2-1 better. CDR3 length equals 14 residues. CDR1 is LNHDA and CDR2 is SQIVND in the germline V gene (reference sequence). The CDR3 sequence: CASSRDSRFGEQFF. The CDR3 DNA reads as TGTGCCAGTAGCCGGGACAGCCGGTTTGGTGAGCAGTTCTTC.

The V call is TRBV29-1, the J call TRBJ2-5; D is ambiguous. Trimming removed 2 bases from V and 1 base from J, with 8 bases in between. The CDR3 is 13 amino acids. In germline, CDR1 is SQVTM, CDR2 ANQGSEA. The CDR3 loop reads CSVESSAQETQYF. The CDR3, as DNA: TGCAGCGTTGAATCCAGCGCCCAAGAGACCCAGTACTTC.

This rearrangement joins TRBV11-3 to TRBJ2-7; possibly TRBD1 for D (5 bases). The V end was cut by 1 base, the J end by 4 bases, with 17 bases between. Germline lookup yields CDR1 SGHNT and CDR2 YENEEA. This CDR3 has 16 residues. The CDR3 sequence is CASSLGVSQGKYEQYF. The CDR3 region has the DNA TGTGCCAGCAGCTTAGGAGTAAGCCAGGGAAAGTACGAGCAGTACTTC. Full variable domain (rest looked up from reference TRBV11-3 and TRBJ2-7): EAGVVQSPRYKIIEKKQPVAFWCNPISGHNTLYWYLQNLGQGPELLIRYENEEAVDDSQLPKDRFSAERLKGVDSTLKIQPAELGDSAVYLCASSLGVSQGKYEQYFGPGTRLTVT.

The V gene is TRBV12-3 or TRBV12-4, the J gene TRBJ1-1, with unresolved D. The V and J ends lost 1 base and 0 bases respectively, with 6 bases between them. This CDR3 has 14 residues. The CDR3 DNA reads TGTGCCAGCAGTTTAGACGCCATGAACACTGAAGCTTTCTTT. Protein: CASSLDAMNTEAFF.

The chain recombines TRBV25-1 with TRBJ2-7, with 11 bases fitting TRBD1. There are 14 residues in the CDR3. Germline loops: CDR1 MGHDK, CDR2 SYGVNS. V trimming: 8 bases; J trimming: 1 base; junction bases outside the gene matches: 4. The DNA of the CDR3 is TGTGCCAGCTCCGGACAGGGGGCTTCCTACGAGCAGTACTTC. Protein product: CASSGQGASYEQYF.

There are a few counts of this clonotype. The rearrangement joins TRBV10-3 to TRBJ1-1; D call uncertain. Germline loops: CDR1 ENHRY, CDR2 SYGVKD. V was shortened by 5 bases and J by 0 bases, with 10 bases between the two germline ends. The CDR3 spans 14 residues. CDR3 sequence: CAISPSPLNTEAFF. The CDR3 DNA reads TGTGCCATCAGTCCCTCGCCTTTGAACACTGAAGCTTTCTTT.